Presented here are 28 T cell receptor beta chains from one specimen sequenced in a study of control samples from healthy donors and cancer patients. Only in-frame clones appear in the TCRdb table, and some are missing; sequencing was by immunoSEQ multiplex PCR. The repertoire holds about 140,000 clones, with 80% to 95% as singletons. Sequencing was performed on blood. These receptors originate from a man aged 30-40 years in good health.

V and J are TRBV3-1 (or the pseudogene TRBV3-2) and TRBJ1-1; D perhaps matches TRBD1 (5 bases). Looked up from germline, CDR1 is LGHDT and CDR2 is YNNKEL (reference sequence). This CDR3 is 12 amino acids long. The ends were cut back, 4 bases at V and 10 bases at J, with 13 bases in the middle. The chain's CDR3 is CASSLFEGLAFF. The CDR3 DNA reads as TGTGCCAGCAGCCTATTTGAGGGGTTAGCTTTCTTT.

The rearrangement joins TRBV28 to TRBJ2-7, with TRBD2 matching over 10 bases. The CDR3 has 15 amino acids. Germline CDR1 and CDR2: MDHEN and SYDVKM. Germline trimming cut 2 bases from V and 4 bases from J; bases unmatched to any gene: 5. CDR3 amino acids: CASSLLASGRYEQYF. CDR3 DNA sequence: TGTGCCAGCAGTTTACTGGCTAGCGGGAGATACGAGCAGTACTTC. The whole variable domain, filled in from reference TRBV28 and TRBJ2-7, reads DVKVTQSSRYLVKRTGEKVFLECVQDMDHENMFWYRQDPGLGLRLIYFSYDVKMKEKGDIPEGYSVSREKKERFSLILESASTNQTSMYLCASSLLASGRYEQYFGPGTRLTVT.

The rearrangement joins TRBV6-1 to TRBJ2-7, with TRBD1 matching 7 bases. V shed 2 bases and J 2 bases; nucleotides not matched to a gene: 3. The germline gives CDR1 MNHNS, CDR2 SASEGT. The CDR3 consists of 14 residues. Written as DNA, the CDR3 is TGTGCCAGCAGTGAAAGGGGACAGACCTACGAGCAGTACTTC. Protein: CASSERGQTYEQYF.

The chain has TRBV7-8 and TRBJ2-5, with D unclear. Trimming cost V 1 base and J 2 bases, with 17 bases left between them. This CDR3 is 17 amino acids long. Germline V gene data show CDR1 as SGHVS and CDR2 as FQNEAQ. The CDR3 sequence is CASSLGPGAILQETQYF. The CDR3 DNA sequence: TGTGCCAGCAGCTTAGGGCCTGGAGCGATCTTACAAGAGACCCAGTACTTC.

V is TRBV28 and J is TRBJ2-1; 10 positions agree with TRBD1. Germline V gives CDR1 MDHEN, CDR2 SYDVKM. Trimming removed 3 bases from V and 3 bases from J; junction bases left unmatched: 8. This CDR3 has 17 amino acids. The CDR3 sequence is CASSFGTGVRNYNEQFF. The DNA of the CDR3 is TGTGCCAGCAGTTTCGGGACAGGGGTCCGAAACTACAATGAGCAGTTCTTC.

As for this clone: The same CDR3 arises from other DNA sequences in this sample as well. V and J are TRBV28 and TRBJ1-2, with D possibly being TRBD1 (5 bases). The germline gives CDR1 MDHEN, CDR2 SYDVKM. The CDR3 length is 14 residues. V lost 0 bases and J 7 bases, leaving 12 bases between the germline ends. The DNA of the CDR3 is TGTGCCAGCAGTTTATGGGGGCGGGGTGGTGGCTACACCTTC. Amino acids: CASSLWGRGGGYTF.

This clone was seen only a few times. The chain joins TRBV20-1 to TRBJ1-1; TRBD1 might be the D (5 bases). Germline loops: CDR1 DFQATT, CDR2 SNEGSKA (reference sequence). V lost 3 bases and J lost 0, with 11 bases in between. The length of the CDR3 is 14 residues. The CDR3 reads CSASLGGVNTEAFF. The CDR3 nucleotides are TGCAGTGCTAGTCTCGGGGGGGTGAACACTGAAGCTTTCTTT.

This chain uses TRBV6-2 or TRBV6-3 with TRBJ2-2; no clear D. The germline gives CDR1 MNHEY, CDR2 SVGEGT. The CDR3 covers 12 residues. V lost 4 bases and J 6 bases, leaving 6 bases between the germline ends. CDR3 nucleotides: TGTGCCAGCAGTTTACCACCCGGGGAGCTGTTTTTT. This translates into CASSLPPGELFF.

The CDR3 DNA follows: TGTGCCAGCAGTGAAGGAAGCTTTTCTAACCAAGAGACCCAGTACTTC. This encodes CASSEGSFSNQETQYF. The chain has TRBV6-1 and TRBJ2-5; D gene unclear. Between the trimmed V and J ends, which lost 1 base and 0 bases, there was a span of 12 bases. Germline lookup yields CDR1 MNHNS and CDR2 SASEGT. This CDR3 comprises 16 residues.

This clone was recorded only once. The J gene is TRBJ2-5, the V gene TRBV5-1; D gene unclear. Germline values: CDR1 SGHRS, CDR2 YFSETQ. This CDR3 has 12 amino acids. V shed 5 bases and J shed 5 bases, with 10 bases lying between them. The CDR3 sequence is CASRQGFETQYF. CDR3 DNA sequence: TGCGCCAGCAGGCAAGGTTTCGAGACCCAGTACTTC.

CDR3 amino acids: CASSQDRTRYSYEQYF. In nucleotides, the CDR3 is TGCGCCAGCAGCCAAGATCGGACAAGGTACTCCTACGAGCAGTACTTC. The rearrangement links TRBV4-3 to TRBJ2-7; D is perhaps TRBD1 (5 bases). This CDR3 is built from 16 residues. Trimming took off 0 bases at V and 0 bases at J, with 12 bases between the two ends. Germline values: CDR1 LGHNA, CDR2 YSLEER.

This chain links TRBV28 with TRBJ1-6; TRBD1 is a possible D gene (6 bases). The V gene lost 6 bases and the J gene lost 7 bases, with 16 bases spanning the gap. The CDR3 totals 15 residues. Germline lookup yields CDR1 MDHEN and CDR2 SYDVKM. CDR3 DNA sequence: TGTGCCAGCAGGACCCCGGGGCAGGGGAATTCACCCCTCCACTTT. Its translation: CASRTPGQGNSPLHF.

Regarding this clone: One junction end disagrees with the germline gene, perhaps due to a read error. This chain links TRBV2 with TRBJ1-1, with 9 nucleotides matching TRBD1. CDR1 is SNHLY, CDR2 FYNNEI, per germline. The CDR3 spans 13 residues. CDR3 nucleotides: TGTGCCAGCAGAGAAGACAGGGGGATTGAAGCTTTCTTT. Translation gives CASREDRGIEAFF.

This clone was detected a few times. The gene calls are TRBV5-1 and TRBJ1-4, with D possibly matching TRBD1 (6 bases). The CDR3 spans 14 residues. Germline-derived CDR1 and CDR2 are SGHRS and YFSETQ. Trimming removed 2 bases at V and 4 bases at J, with 9 bases between. CDR3 sequence (DNA): TGCGCCAGCAGCTTCAGGGGCAATAATGAAAAACTGTTTTTT. Protein sequence: CASSFRGNNEKLFF.

The rearrangement links TRBV2 to TRBJ1-5, with D unclear. The ends were cut back, 4 bases at V and 2 bases at J, with 12 bases in the middle. This CDR3 contains 15 residues. The germline V gene has CDR1 SNHLY and CDR2 FYNNEI. The CDR3 DNA is TGTGCCAGCAGTGTCCAGGTGGCCGGCAATCAGCCCCAGCATTTT. This translates into CASSVQVAGNQPQHF.

This clone has more than one count but fewer than ten. This sequence joins TRBV28 and TRBJ1-1, with 12 bases that match TRBD1. V was clipped by 5 bases and J by 11 bases; unmatched bases: 6. Germline values: CDR1 MDHEN, CDR2 SYDVKM. CDR3 length: 13 residues. CDR3 DNA sequence: TGTGCCAGCAGTCTCGGTGGGACAGGGGGCGCTTTCTTT. This gives the protein CASSLGGTGGAFF.

CDR3 sequence: CASSPPGPRSTDTQYF. The CDR3 DNA reads as TGTGCCAGCAGCCCCCCAGGGCCGCGGAGCACAGATACGCAGTATTTT. The chain recombines TRBV6-6 with TRBJ2-3; TRBD1 might be the D (5 bases). V was trimmed by 6 bases and J by 0 bases, leaving 16 bases between them. The germline CDR1 and CDR2 sequences are MNHNY and SVGAGI (reference sequence). The CDR3 is made up of 16 amino acids.

The chain has TRBV27 and TRBJ2-7; a weak D match, TRBD1 (6 bases). The germline V and J ends were trimmed by 3 bases and 4 bases, with 10 bases remaining between them. Germline V gives CDR1 MNHEY, CDR2 SMNVEV (reference sequence). The CDR3 runs 13 residues. CDR3 sequence (DNA): TGTGCCAGCAGTTTCGGCAGGGGTTACGAGCAGTACTTC. Residues: CASSFGRGYEQYF.

As DNA, the CDR3 is TGTGCCATCTTGTATGAGAGCGGGAGTGCCTACAATGAGCAGTTCTTC. Its translation is CAILYESGSAYNEQFF. V usage is TRBV10-3 and J usage is TRBJ2-1, with 8 bases matching TRBD2. Germline assignment: CDR1 ENHRY and CDR2 SYGVKD. V was clipped by 8 bases and J by 2 bases; unmatched bases: 11. This CDR3 has 16 amino acids.

The chain carries TRBV7-9 and TRBJ2-2; 9 nucleotides line up with TRBD1. This CDR3 is built from 15 residues. The germline gives CDR1 SEHNR, CDR2 FQNEAQ (reference sequence). J gave up 1 base and V 7 bases, and 4 bases lay outside the gene matches. CDR3 region: CASTGQGWNTGELFF. The CDR3 DNA reads as TGTGCCAGCACCGGACAGGGGTGGAACACCGGGGAGCTGTTTTTT.

This clone was recorded only once. V is TRBV29-1 and J is TRBJ1-5, with 7 bases matching TRBD1. Germline CDR1 is SQVTM and CDR2 is ANQGSEA. The CDR3 totals 13 residues. V lost 6 bases to trimming and J lost 7 bases; unmatched junction nucleotides: 9. This chain's CDR3 is CSVRTGVGQPQHF. In nucleotides, the CDR3 is TGCAGCGTCCGGACAGGAGTCGGCCAGCCCCAGCATTTT.

The DNA for the CDR3 is TGTGCCAGCAGCTTTGCAGTCTCTGGAAACACCATATATTTT. This translates into CASSFAVSGNTIYF. The genes are TRBV7-9 and TRBJ1-3; D ambiguous. This CDR3 spans 14 amino acids. Trimming shortened V by 3 bases and J by 0 bases, and 6 bases separated the two germline ends. From germline, CDR1 is SEHNR and CDR2 FQNEAQ (reference sequence).

The J gene is TRBJ2-5, the V gene TRBV9; 8 bases align to TRBD2. The V segment lost 0 bases and the J segment 3 bases; nucleotides outside the gene matches: 4. CDR1 SGDLS and CDR2 YYNGEE come from the germline V gene. The CDR3 runs to 15 residues. In DNA form, the CDR3 reads TGTGCCAGCAGCGTAGATCCGGGAGGGGAAGAGACCCAGTACTTC. Encoded protein: CASSVDPGGEETQYF.

The V and J genes are TRBV6-4 and TRBJ2-5; D perhaps matches TRBD2 (5 bases). Per germline, CDR1 MRHNA and CDR2 SNTAGT. This CDR3 comprises 20 residues. V was pared by 9 bases and J by 3 bases, with 35 bases between. The DNA for the CDR3 is TGTGCCAGTCCAAAGCTCCAGCGGCGGCGGAAGGACCCCCAAAAAGAGACCCAGTACTTC. Its translation is CASPKLQRRRKDPQKETQYF.

This clone has a single count. J is TRBJ2-7 and V is TRBV6-6, with TRBD1 identical over 9 bases. V lost 5 bases and J lost 2; bases outside the gene matches: 4. Germline V CDR1 and CDR2: MNHNY, SVGAGI (reference sequence). This CDR3 is built from 14 residues. CDR3 nucleotide sequence: TGTGCCAGCAGTCCCCGGGACAGGGCCTACGAGCAGTACTTC. Amino acid sequence: CASSPRDRAYEQYF.

The chain uses TRBV10-3 and TRBJ1-3; D unclear. Trimming shortened V by 7 bases and J by 3 bases, and 4 bases separated the two germline ends. Per the germline V gene, CDR1 is ENHRY and CDR2 is SYGVKD. CDR3 size: 11 residues. The CDR3 loop is CAINVGNTIYF. The DNA for the CDR3 is TGTGCCATCAACGTTGGAAACACCATATATTTT.

The J gene is TRBJ2-1, the V gene TRBV7-3; D is unclear. The CDR3 runs 13 residues. Trimming took off 2 bases at V and 13 bases at J, with 15 bases between the two ends. The germline gives CDR1 SGHTA, CDR2 FQGTGA. DNA of the CDR3: TGTGCCAGCAGCTTAGGGTCGGCGGACCCACAGTTCTTC. Protein product: CASSLGSADPQFF.

J is TRBJ1-5 and V is TRBV24-1, with D tentatively TRBD1 (6 bases). The germline gives CDR1 KGHDR, CDR2 SFDVKD. Trimming cost V 4 bases and J 2 bases, with 17 bases left between them. The CDR3 length is 17 residues. The DNA of the CDR3 is TGTGCCACCAGTGACCCTTCGGGGGGCGACGGCAATCAGCCCCAGCATTTT. Translation: CATSDPSGGDGNQPQHF.